This TCR beta chain derives from a study of high-grade serous ovarian cancer treatment subgroups. Findings and limits, study-wide: Repertoire analysis covered CDR3 alone, not CDR1 or CDR2.

This clone turned up a few times. Its specificity is unknown. Only in-frame clones appear in the TCRdb table, and some are missing; sequencing was by immunoSEQ multiplex PCR. The sample lists about 8,000 clones; more than 55% were seen once. V lost 4 bases, J lost 0 bases, and 13 bases lay in between. This CDR3 spans 15 amino acids. The germline V gene encodes CDR1 SGHNT and CDR2 YYREEE (reference sequence). Tumor samples were taken before definitive surgery or chemotherapy. The sample taken for sequencing was tumor tissue. This TCR was recovered from a human donor with high-grade serous ovarian cancer. The chain has TRBV5-4 and TRBJ1-1, with a tentative D call TRBD1 (5 bases). The CDR3 region is CASSGGVHMNTEAFF. The CDR3 nucleotides are TGTGCCAGCAGCGGGGGGGTCCACATGAACACTGAAGCTTTCTTT.